This T cell receptor beta chain was captured by sequencing in a study of regulatory T cells in long-lasting Graves disease. Across the study: Recently diagnosed Graves' patients had received antithyroid drugs for under 3 months. General observations from the study: TRBV28 was favored in persistent disease, as were TRBJ1-2 and TRBJ2-5. A reduction in accuracy may have resulted from the small sample size.

V shed 2 bases and J 4 bases; nucleotides not matched to a gene: 9. The germline V gene encodes CDR1 SEHNR and CDR2 FQNEAQ (reference sequence). CDR3 length: 16 amino acids. Assembly of TCR beta libraries relied on iRepertoire HTBI primers together with Arm-PCR of CDR3 regions. TCRdb reprocessed the multiplex PCR reads via MiXCR and lists one record per CDR3 protein. This sample yields some 200,000 distinct CDR3 sequences, of which roughly 18% are seen a single time; approximately 10% belongs to the top ten. The sample's time point: newly diagnosed GD, antithyroid drugs for less than 3 months. PBMCs provided the RNA from which the TCR library was made. This clonotype occurred many times. Its specificity is not known. The sample was also linked to a second study, of T cells in Graves' hyperthyroidism and ophthalmopathy. From that study: HTBI primers were employed in a first-round RT-PCR of the TCR CDR3.

The clonotype originates from a woman younger than 45 with Graves disease. The sequenced sample was peripheral blood mononuclear cells (PBMCs), obtained at new diagnosis, from a patient treated with antithyroid drugs. The chain combines TRBV7-9 with TRBJ1-2; 8 nucleotides align to TRBD1. The CDR3 sequence: CASSLTGTGAAYGYTF. In DNA form, the CDR3 reads TGTGCCAGCAGCTTAACCGGGACAGGTGCCGCCTATGGCTACACCTTC. The variable domain in full, completed from reference TRBV7-9 and TRBJ1-2, reads DTGVSQNPRHKITKRGQNVTFRCDPISEHNRLYWYRQTLGQGPEFLTYFQNEAQLEKSRLLSDRFSAERPKGSFSTLEIQRTEQGDSAMYLCASSLTGTGAAYGYTFGSGTRLTVV.